The 4 T cell receptor beta chains below all came from one sample that was sequenced in a study of blood T cells in healthy people across ages. For the second PCR, which ran for about 7 to 11 cycles, a sample-barcoded 5' primer and a J-beta primer mix were used. Each CDR3 protein gets one entry after TCRdb re-called the 5' RACE reads with MiXCR. Found here are hundreds of thousands of distinct CDR3 sequences, about a third of them singletons; the top ten hold 15%. Specimen: blood. The receptors were gathered from a woman older than 75 in good health.

This clonotype was seen many times. V usage is TRBV10-3 and J usage is TRBJ1-1; TRBD1 aligns across 7 bases. CDR1 and CDR2 from the germline V gene are ENHRY and SYGVKD. The CDR3 is made up of 15 amino acids. The junction had 17 bases not matched to a gene; V was cut back by 10 bases and J by 6 bases. The CDR3 region has the DNA TGTGCCACCTGGACAGGACAGAGTCAGAGCGCTGAAGCTTTCTTT. Translation: CATWTGQSQSAEAFF.

This chain uses TRBV11-2 with TRBJ2-5; TRBD2 agrees at 13 bases. The DNA end lines up better with TRBJ2-7; the J call may be wrong. This CDR3 has 16 amino acids. From germline, CDR1 is SGHAT and CDR2 FQNNGV. Here the CDR3 reads CASSRTSGGPSYEQYF. The CDR3 DNA follows: TGTGCCAGCAGCAGGACTAGCGGGGGACCCTCCTACGAGCAGTACTTC.

This clonotype turned up a few times. The chain links TRBV6-5 to TRBJ1-6; 10 bases agree with TRBD1. Germline assignment: CDR1 MNHEY and CDR2 SVGAGI. The CDR3 sequence is 14 residues long. After removal of 6 bases from V and 9 bases from J, the junction contained 5 bases not matched to a gene. The CDR3 nucleotides read TGTGCCAGCAGATTCCGGGACAGGGGTTCACCCCTCCACTTT. Its protein is CASRFRDRGSPLHF.

This clonotype was observed a single time. CDR3 region: CASSEVPTDTQYF. CDR3 nucleotide sequence: TGCGCCAGCAGCGAGGTCCCCACAGATACGCAGTATTTT. This chain links TRBV5-1 with TRBJ2-3; D ambiguous. Germline V gene lookup returns CDR1 SGHRS and CDR2 YFSETQ. V lost 4 bases and J 2 bases, leaving 8 bases between the germline ends. The CDR3 has 13 residues.